The rows below give T cell receptor beta chains drawn from one sample of a study of blood T cell repertoires in COVID-19. Produced via immunoSEQ multiplex PCR; TCRdb's table is partial and in-frame only. The sample includes approximately 200,000 clones, around four fifths of them seen just once. Sequencing was carried out using PBMCs or T cells enriched from blood (not recorded which). Receptors were obtained from a middle-aged man who had recovered from COVID-19. Each CDR3 is given with its conserved first and last residue. A D gene is named only where the DNA matches it firmly. A clone size is listed for some rows: how often the clone was seen (once, few, many), or a class if it is expanded.

v_gene	j_gene	len	d_gene	abundance	CDR3aa	CDR3nt
TRBV4-1	TRBJ1-6	16	NA	NA	CASSQDLWQTNSPLHF	TGCGCCAGCAGCCAAGATCTGTGGCAGACAAATTCACCCCTCCACTTT
TRBV4-3	TRBJ2-2	18	TRBD1	NA	CASSQAPPGQGATGELFF	TGCGCCAGCAGCCAAGCCCCCCCTGGACAGGGGGCCACCGGGGAGCTGTTTTTT
TRBV4-3	TRBJ2-7	13	NA	NA	CASSRTVSYEQYF	TGCGCCAGCAGCCGGACAGTCTCCTACGAGCAGTACTTC
TRBV12-5	TRBJ1-1	16	TRBD1	once	CASGPKPGQGHTEAFF	TGTGCTAGTGGACCCAAACCGGGACAGGGGCACACTGAAGCTTTCTTT
TRBV25-1	TRBJ1-2	15	NA	NA	CASKARLQGNNGYTF	TGTGCCAGCAAGGCTAGACTCCAGGGGAATAATGGCTACACCTTC
TRBV29-1	TRBJ2-7	13	TRBD1	NA	CSVRGTGNHEQYF	TGCAGCGTTAGAGGGACAGGGAACCACGAGCAGTACTTC
TRBV11-2	TRBJ1-3	15	NA	NA	CASSLRGNSEDTIYF	TGTGCCAGCAGCTTAAGAGGCAATTCCGAGGACACCATATATTTT
TRBV9	TRBJ2-1	14	NA	many	CASSVRGGTPEQFF	TGTGCCAGCAGCGTACGGGGCGGGACCCCTGAGCAGTTCTTC
TRBV27	TRBJ2-7	16	NA	NA	CASSLSEGALSYEQYF	TGTGCCAGCAGTTTATCGGAGGGAGCTCTGTCCTACGAGCAGTACTTC
TRBV25-1	TRBJ2-3	13	TRBD1	once	CASSGTGRDTQYF	TGTGCCAGCAGTGGGACAGGGAGAGATACGCAGTATTTT
TRBV6-5	TRBJ1-1	16	NA	NA	CASSFSSGPLNTEAFF	TGTGCCAGCAGTTTCAGCTCAGGGCCGTTGAACACTGAAGCTTTCTTT
TRBV2	TRBJ2-3	16	NA	NA	CASSEPPGLSTDTQYF	TGTGCCAGCAGTGAACCCCCGGGGTTAAGCACAGATACGCAGTATTTT
TRBV28	TRBJ2-6	14	NA	once	CAAVGGPGANVLTF	TGTGCCGCCGTCGGGGGTCCCGGGGCCAACGTCCTGACTTTC
TRBV18	TRBJ1-3	16	NA	NA	CASSPPSPTAGNTIYF	TGTGCCAGCTCACCACCGAGTCCTACGGCTGGAAACACCATATATTTT
TRBV6-6	TRBJ2-7	13	TRBD1	NA	CASGGTGAYEQYF	TGTGCCAGCGGTGGGACAGGGGCCTACGAGCAGTACTTC
TRBV7-3	TRBJ2-1	13	TRBD2	NA	CASSSGLSNEQFF	TGTGCCAGCAGCTCGGGACTAAGCAATGAGCAGTTCTTC
TRBV9	TRBJ1-3	16	NA	NA	CASSDREKRAGNTIYF	TGTGCCAGCAGCGACAGGGAAAAAAGGGCTGGAAACACCATATATTTT
TRBV5-4	TRBJ1-1	17	TRBD1	many	CASSLPGTGGAGTEAFF	TGTGCCAGCAGCCTCCCCGGGACAGGGGGCGCGGGAACTGAAGCTTTCTTT
TRBV7-8	TRBJ2-5	18	TRBD1	NA	CASSLGDRGQSYQETQYF	TGTGCCAGCAGCTTAGGGGATAGGGGACAGTCGTACCAAGAGACCCAGTACTTC
TRBV11-2	TRBJ1-3	13	NA	NA	CASSSSPGNTIYF	TGTGCCAGCAGCTCCTCCCCTGGAAACACCATATATTTT
TRBV7-2	TRBJ2-3	13	NA	NA	CASSFRETDTQYF	TGTGCCAGCAGCTTCCGGGAGACAGATACGCAGTATTTT
TRBV10-1	TRBJ2-1	13	TRBD2	NA	CASSGPGGDEQFF	TGCGCCAGCAGTGGACCTGGGGGGGATGAGCAGTTCTTC
TRBV2	TRBJ2-5	13	NA	NA	CASKMVQGETQYF	TGTGCCAGCAAGATGGTGCAGGGAGAGACCCAGTACTTC
TRBV5-5	TRBJ1-2	14	TRBD1	NA	CASSYLDRENGYTF	TGTGCCAGCAGTTACCTGGACAGGGAAAATGGCTACACCTTC
TRBV5-5	TRBJ1-2	14	TRBD1	once	CASSFGTGNYGYTF	TGTGCCAGCAGCTTCGGGACAGGGAACTATGGCTACACCTTC
TRBV6-2/TRBV6-3	TRBJ2-7	16	NA	NA	CASSRLLGQGTYEQYF	TGTGCCAGCAGTCGGCTTCTAGGTCAAGGAACCTACGAGCAGTACTTC
TRBV7-9	TRBJ1-1	14	TRBD1	NA	CASSPTDRAREAFF	TGTGCCAGCAGCCCTACTGACAGGGCGCGTGAGGCTTTCTTT
TRBV27	TRBJ1-1	13	NA	few	CASMGNRYTEAFF	TGTGCCAGCATGGGTAACAGGTACACTGAAGCTTTCTTT
TRBV25-1	TRBJ2-1	15	TRBD2	NA	CASSEGLAGYNEQFF	TGTGCCAGCAGTGAAGGACTAGCGGGATACAATGAGCAGTTCTTC
TRBV4-2	TRBJ1-1	17	NA	NA	CASSQQIKITGSAEAFF	TGTGCCAGCAGCCAACAAATCAAGATTACAGGGTCGGCTGAAGCTTTCTTT
TRBV10-2	TRBJ2-2	13	NA	NA	CASSRQSTGELFF	TGCGCCAGCAGTAGACAGAGTACCGGGGAGCTGTTTTTT
TRBV29-1	TRBJ1-2	13	TRBD1	NA	CSVRRQGAYGYTF	TGCAGCGTCCGACGACAGGGGGCTTATGGCTACACCTTC
TRBV18	TRBJ1-2	15	TRBD1	NA	CASSPPGQANYGYTF	TGTGCCAGCTCACCACCGGGACAGGCAAACTATGGCTACACCTTC
TRBV3-1/TRBV3-2	TRBJ1-5	15	TRBD1	once	CARRTGARGNQPQHF	TGTGCCAGGAGGACAGGGGCGCGAGGCAATCAGCCCCAGCATTTT
TRBV5-1	TRBJ1-2	14	NA	once	CASSLGQSVDGYTF	TGCGCCAGCAGCTTGGGACAGAGCGTTGATGGCTACACCTTC
TRBV9	TRBJ2-1	15	NA	NA	CASSVGGNSYNEQFF	TGTGCCAGCAGCGTAGGCGGCAACTCCTACAATGAGCAGTTCTTC
TRBV18	TRBJ1-5	17	TRBD1	few	CASSPSVPGQGDQPQHF	TGTGCCAGCTCACCCTCCGTGCCGGGACAGGGAGATCAGCCCCAGCATTTT
TRBV7-2	TRBJ2-4	13	NA	NA	CASSLAQKNIQYF	TGTGCCAGCAGCTTAGCCCAAAAAAACATTCAGTACTTC
TRBV2	TRBJ2-1	15	TRBD2	NA	CASSGWTSSYNEQFF	TGTGCCAGCAGTGGCTGGACTAGCTCCTACAATGAGCAGTTCTTC
TRBV2	TRBJ1-1	13	NA	NA	CASSDRGNTEAFF	TGTGCCAGCAGTGACAGGGGGAACACTGAAGCTTTCTTT